Shown below are 17 T cell receptor beta chains from a single sample sequenced in a study of shared clonotypes between healthy human individuals. Generated by immunoSEQ multiplex PCR, the TCRdb table keeps only in-frame clones and is missing some. The sample has just over 2,000,000 clones; 85% to 95% are singletons. Input material: naive CD4+ T cells sorted from blood. Subset meaning: CD45RA+ positively selected. These receptors all come from a man aged 18 to 30 in good health.

V is TRBV30 and J is TRBJ1-4; the D is unclear. With 0 bases removed from V and 6 bases from J, the gap between germline ends came to 14 bases. There are 15 residues in the CDR3. CDR1 is GTSNPN, CDR2 SVGIG, per germline (reference sequence). The CDR3 sequence: CAWSVNGRLDEKLFF. The CDR3 nucleotides are TGTGCCTGGAGTGTAAACGGACGCCTGGATGAAAAACTGTTTTTT.

V is TRBV11-3 and J is TRBJ2-3; 7 nucleotides agree with TRBD2. The length of the CDR3 is 17 residues. Germline-derived CDR1 and CDR2 are SGHNT and YENEEA. With V trimmed by 4 bases and J by 1 base, 11 bases remained unmatched. As DNA, the CDR3 is TGTGCCAGCAGCTCCATGGGGAGCGGGATGGGCACAGATACGCAGTATTTT. This gives the protein CASSSMGSGMGTDTQYF. The variable domain in full, completed from reference TRBV11-3 and TRBJ2-3, reads EAGVVQSPRYKIIEKKQPVAFWCNPISGHNTLYWYLQNLGQGPELLIRYENEEAVDDSQLPKDRFSAERLKGVDSTLKIQPAELGDSAVYLCASSSMGSGMGTDTQYFGPGTRLTVL.

The genes are TRBV28 and TRBJ1-2; possible D gene TRBD1, 5 bases. This CDR3 contains 13 residues. Trimming removed 3 bases at V and 4 bases at J, with 9 bases between. The germline CDR1 and CDR2 sequences are MDHEN and SYDVKM. In nucleotides, the CDR3 is TGTGCCAGCAGTTTGCCAGGGTCCTATGGCTACACCTTC. It translates to CASSLPGSYGYTF.

V gene TRBV6-1 combines with J gene TRBJ2-7, with 9 bases that match TRBD1. Germline CDR1 reads MNHNS; CDR2 reads SASEGT. The CDR3 runs 17 residues. After removal of 4 bases from V and 5 bases from J, the junction contained 15 bases not matched to a gene. Written as DNA, the CDR3 is TGTGCCAGCAGTGTCACCCGCCGCGGGACAGGGTCCAACGAGCAGTACTTC. This translates into CASSVTRRGTGSNEQYF.

This clone has just one count. The chain recombines TRBV25-1 with TRBJ2-5; TRBD1 matches 10 bases. CDR1 is MGHDK and CDR2 is SYGVNS in the germline V gene. The V segment lost 9 bases and the J segment 4 bases; nucleotides outside the gene matches: 11. The CDR3 runs to 15 residues. DNA of the CDR3: TGTGCCAGGGAGATCGGGACAGGGGTCCGAGAGACCCAGTACTTC. Translated: CAREIGTGVRETQYF.

The V and J genes are TRBV10-1 and TRBJ2-2; D possibly matches TRBD1 or TRBD2 (6 bases each). Between the trimmed V and J ends, which lost 4 bases and 4 bases, there was a span of 13 bases. The CDR3 is 15 amino acids. CDR1 WNHNN and CDR2 SYGVQD come from the germline V gene (reference sequence). The CDR3 coding sequence is TGCGCCAGCAGTGTAGGGGGGTTCGGCACCGGGGAGCTGTTTTTT. Encoded protein: CASSVGGFGTGELFF.

The chain combines TRBV10-3 with TRBJ2-1, with TRBD2 as a possible D gene (5 bases). Trimming cost V 4 bases and J 7 bases, with 14 bases left between them. Germline loops: CDR1 ENHRY, CDR2 SYGVKD. This CDR3 region has 14 residues. The CDR3 DNA is TGTGCCATCAGTGGGACCCCTGGGAGTAATGAGCAGTTCTTC. Translation: CAISGTPGSNEQFF.

The rearrangement joins TRBV18 to TRBJ2-2, with D possibly TRBD2 on 6 matching bases. The V end lost 2 bases, the J end lost 1 base, and 11 bases lay between the germline ends. Germline loops: CDR1 KGHSH, CDR2 LQKENI. This CDR3 is built from 16 residues. The CDR3 sequence is CASSPMAGLNTGELFF. The CDR3 coding sequence is TGTGCCAGCTCACCAATGGCGGGACTGAACACCGGGGAGCTGTTTTTT.

This rearrangement joins TRBV18 to TRBJ2-5; no definite D call. Germline CDR1 reads KGHSH; CDR2 reads LQKENI. Between the trimmed V and J ends, which lost 1 base and 1 base, there was a span of 13 bases. This CDR3 contains 16 residues. CDR3 residues: CASSPQVFRAQETQYF. In nucleotides, the CDR3 is TGTGCCAGCTCACCACAGGTTTTTAGGGCCCAAGAGACCCAGTACTTC.

The chain links TRBV7-9 to TRBJ1-4; 9 bases are a match to TRBD1. This CDR3 has 15 amino acids. Germline V lookup: CDR1 SEHNR, CDR2 FQNEAQ (reference sequence). V shed 1 base and J 8 bases; nucleotides not matched to a gene: 5. CDR3 bases: TGTGCCAGCAGCTTAGGGACAGGGGAATGGGAAAAACTGTTTTTT. Translating gives CASSLGTGEWEKLFF.

V is TRBV4-1 and J is TRBJ2-5, with a tentative D call TRBD2 (6 bases). The CDR3 is 15 residues long. V shed 4 bases and J shed 5 bases, with 17 bases lying between them. Germline CDR1 is MGHRA and CDR2 is YSYEKL. CDR3 amino acids: CASSLKPGLPETQYF. The CDR3 nucleotides read TGCGCCAGCAGCCTTAAGCCGGGACTCCCGGAGACCCAGTACTTC.

This clone was observed a handful of times. The V and J genes are TRBV5-1 and TRBJ1-2, with D maybe TRBD1 (6 bases). In germline, CDR1 is SGHRS, CDR2 YFSETQ. V was cut by 6 bases and J by 0 bases, with 21 bases left in between. CDR3 length equals 17 residues. The CDR3, as DNA: TGCGCCAGCAAAGGAGGGCAGGGGACTACCACTAACTATGGCTACACCTTC. It yields the protein CASKGGQGTTTNYGYTF.

The rearrangement uses TRBV25-1 and TRBJ2-7; D is possibly TRBD1 (6 bases). The CDR3 is made up of 16 amino acids. Trimming took off 4 bases at V and 0 bases at J, with 16 bases between the two ends. Germline assignment: CDR1 MGHDK and CDR2 SYGVNS. The CDR3 coding sequence is TGTGCCAGCAGTGGAGCCGGGACAATGAGCTCCTACGAGCAGTACTTC. Translating it yields CASSGAGTMSSYEQYF.

The CDR3 bases are TGTGCCGGGCGGTCGGGGAGTGGCTATGGCTACACCTTC. Translated: CAGRSGSGYGYTF. The chain recombines TRBV2 with TRBJ1-2; D not certain. CDR1 and CDR2 (germline): SNHLY, FYNNEI. The V gene lost 11 bases and the J gene lost 4 bases, with 17 bases spanning the gap. CDR3 length equals 13 residues.

The chain carries TRBV7-6 and TRBJ2-1; D remains ambiguous. V was pared by 5 bases and J by 3 bases, with 8 bases between. Germline V CDR1 and CDR2: SGHVS, FNYEAQ. CDR3 size: 13 residues. The CDR3 DNA reads as TGTGCCAGCAGCCGAGACGTCTACAATGAGCAGTTCTTC. Translated: CASSRDVYNEQFF.

This chain joins TRBV6-5 and TRBJ2-7; D not certain. The CDR3 sequence is 11 residues long. The V gene lost 8 bases and the J gene lost 5 bases, with 10 bases spanning the gap. Germline V gene lookup returns CDR1 MNHEY and CDR2 SVGAGI. The CDR3 nucleotides read TGTGCCAGCGGAAAGGGCCACGAGCAGTACTTC. Translating gives CASGKGHEQYF.

The chain couples TRBV2 to TRBJ1-2, with D uncertain. Trimming pared 5 bases from V and 4 bases from J, leaving 14 bases between. Germline V gene data show CDR1 as SNHLY and CDR2 as FYNNEI. CDR3 length: 14 residues. CDR3 in amino acids: CASSQDPGGYGYTF. CDR3 nucleotides: TGTGCCAGCAGTCAGGACCCCGGCGGCTATGGCTACACCTTC.